The 32 T cell receptor beta chains presented below share a single source sample, sequenced in a study of CD8 T cells in Susac syndrome. Roughly 0.45 to 1 ug RNA was reverse transcribed with random hexamers. One entry per CDR3 protein results from TCRdb running MiXCR on the immunoSEQ multiplex PCR reads. The sample comprises about 120,000 distinct CDR3 sequences, 90% to 95% of which are singletons, and around 0.2% rests with the top ten. Sequenced input: CD8+ T cells from PBMCs. The receptors were gathered from a human donor with Susac syndrome.

The J gene is TRBJ2-2, the V gene TRBV9; 10 bases agree with TRBD2. CDR3 length: 19 residues. V shed 3 bases and J 2 bases; nucleotides not matched to a gene: 13. Germline V CDR1 and CDR2: SGDLS, YYNGEE. The CDR3 DNA reads as TGTGCCAGCAGCGCGGGTCGAGCTCTAGCGGGGGTAAACACCGGGGAGCTGTTTTTT. Encoded protein: CASSAGRALAGVNTGELFF.

A word on this clonotype: The junction departs from the called germline gene at one end, perhaps through a read error. The rearrangement uses TRBV2 and TRBJ2-7, with D tentatively TRBD1 (6 bases). CDR3 length: 17 amino acids. The germline V gene has CDR1 SNHLY and CDR2 FYNNEI. The CDR3: CASSEVEGQSYSYEQYF. CDR3 nucleotides: TGTGCCAGCAGCGAAGTCGAGGGACAATCCTACTCCTACGAGCAGTACTTC. Together with reference TRBV2 and TRBJ2-7, the CDR3 gives the full variable domain: EPEVTQTPSHQVTQMGQEVILRCVPISNHLYFYWYRQILGQKVEFLVSFYNNEISEKSEIFDDQFSVERPDGSNFTLKIRSTKLEDSAMYFCASSEVEGQSYSYEQYFGPGTRLTVT.

V is TRBV6-4 and J is TRBJ1-1; tentative D call: TRBD1 (5 bases). This CDR3 spans 14 amino acids. The V and J ends lost 3 bases and 4 bases respectively, with 12 bases between them. Germline lookup yields CDR1 MRHNA and CDR2 SNTAGT. The CDR3 coding sequence is TGTGCCAGCAGTGAGAGAGGGGATGGCACTGAAGCTTTCTTT. Residues: CASSERGDGTEAFF.

The genes are TRBV4-2 and TRBJ2-1, with 13 positions matching TRBD2. Germline lookup yields CDR1 LGHNA and CDR2 YNFKEQ. The junction had 10 bases not matched to a gene; V was cut back by 6 bases and J by 8 bases. CDR3 length: 16 residues. The CDR3 DNA is TGTGCCAGCAGACCTGGGACTAGCGGGATGAGGGATGAGCAGTTCTTC. Its translation is CASRPGTSGMRDEQFF.

The J gene is TRBJ2-1, the V gene TRBV3-1, with D unresolved. V was pared by 4 bases and J by 8 bases, with 15 bases between. The CDR3 sequence is 14 residues long. The germline gives CDR1 LGHDT, CDR2 YNNKEL (reference sequence). As DNA, the CDR3 is TGTGCCAGCAGCCCACCCACCGGATGGGATGAGCAGTTCTTC. It translates to CASSPPTGWDEQFF.

V usage is TRBV20-1 and J usage is TRBJ2-3; D is perhaps TRBD1 or TRBD2 (5 bases each). Trimming stripped 5 bases from V and 2 bases from J, with 17 bases between. Per germline, CDR1 DFQATT and CDR2 SNEGSKA (reference sequence). This CDR3 comprises 15 residues. CDR3 sequence reads: CSAHPGTATTDTQYF. DNA for the CDR3: TGCAGTGCTCACCCCGGGACGGCCACCACAGATACGCAGTATTTT.

This sequence joins TRBV10-2 and TRBJ1-1; no clear D. Deletions cut 8 bases from V and 4 bases from J, with 11 bases between. CDR1 and CDR2 from the germline V gene are WSHSY and SAAADI. The CDR3 has 12 residues. CDR3 protein: CASLMGGTEAFF. The CDR3 DNA reads TGCGCCAGCTTAATGGGTGGCACTGAAGCTTTCTTT.

The chain has TRBV7-9 and TRBJ2-7; D gene unclear. The CDR3 loop spans 13 amino acids. Germline V gene data show CDR1 as SEHNR and CDR2 as FQNEAQ (reference sequence). Trimming removed 1 base from V and 1 base from J, with 5 bases in between. CDR3: CASSLVASYEQYF. CDR3 sequence (DNA): TGTGCCAGCAGCTTAGTAGCTTCCTACGAGCAGTACTTC.

The chain carries TRBV9 and TRBJ2-5; D possibly corresponds to TRBD2 (6 bases). V was trimmed by 0 bases and J by 5 bases, leaving 17 bases between them. Germline loops: CDR1 SGDLS, CDR2 YYNGEE. The CDR3 totals 16 residues. The CDR3 DNA follows: TGTGCCAGCAGCGTAGAGGCGGGGTTTCATGCGGAGACCCAGTACTTC. Protein sequence: CASSVEAGFHAETQYF.

This chain connects TRBV3-1 to TRBJ1-3; tentative D call: TRBD1 (5 bases). The V gene's germline CDR1 is LGHDT and CDR2 YNNKEL (reference sequence). Trimming cost V 1 base and J 3 bases, with 10 bases left between them. The CDR3 has 15 residues. CDR3 DNA: TGTGCCAGCAGCCAAGTTCAGGGACTTGGAAACACCATATATTTT. Amino acids: CASSQVQGLGNTIYF.

The chain carries TRBV4-1 and TRBJ2-2; 10 nucleotides match TRBD1. Germline assignment: CDR1 MGHRA and CDR2 YSYEKL. This CDR3 spans 15 amino acids. The V gene end was trimmed by 4 bases and the J gene end by 6 bases; junction bases not matched to a gene: 5. The CDR3 spells CASSPPTGGPGELFF. CDR3 nucleotides: TGCGCCAGCAGCCCTCCGACAGGGGGCCCCGGGGAGCTGTTTTTT.

This chain uses TRBV24-1 with TRBJ1-2; D is ambiguous. This CDR3 is 14 amino acids long. Germline V CDR1 and CDR2: KGHDR, SFDVKD. V lost 4 bases to trimming and J lost 4 bases, with 12 bases between them. CDR3 sequence reads: CATSDPVGGYGYTF. The CDR3 region has the DNA TGTGCCACCAGTGACCCAGTCGGTGGCTATGGCTACACCTTC.

The chain carries TRBV9 and TRBJ2-7; 8 nucleotides match TRBD2. CDR3 size: 17 residues. V trimming: 0 bases; J trimming: 2 bases; junction bases outside the gene matches: 10. Germline V gene lookup returns CDR1 SGDLS and CDR2 YYNGEE. CDR3 bases: TGTGCCAGCAGCGTAGGCGGCGGGGGGACTAATACCTACGAGCAGTACTTC. Translating it yields CASSVGGGGTNTYEQYF.

The CDR3 nucleotides read TGTGCCAGCAGTTTAAACACCGACACCGGGGAGCTGTTTTTT. It specifies CASSLNTDTGELFF. V and J are TRBV12-3 or TRBV12-4 and TRBJ2-2; D is unresolved. The ends were cut back, 2 bases at V and 3 bases at J, with 7 bases in the middle. The CDR3 is made up of 14 amino acids.

The chain uses TRBV30 and TRBJ1-1, with D tentatively TRBD1 (5 bases). Deletions cut 8 bases from V and 5 bases from J, with 18 bases between. The germline gives CDR1 GTSNPN, CDR2 SVGIG (reference sequence). The CDR3 contains 13 residues. CDR3 nucleotide sequence: TGTGCCCTAAGGGAGGGGCCGAGGACTGAAGCTTTCTTT. Translation gives CALREGPRTEAFF.

The chain employs TRBV28 and TRBJ1-1; D unclear. The germline CDR1 and CDR2 sequences are MDHEN and SYDVKM. Trimming stripped 3 bases from V and 4 bases from J, with 12 bases between. This CDR3 is 14 amino acids long. The CDR3 spells CASSFLGLGTEAFF. Here the CDR3 DNA reads TGTGCCAGCAGTTTCTTAGGGTTGGGCACTGAAGCTTTCTTT.

The chain combines TRBV14 with TRBJ2-1; D is perhaps TRBD2 (5 bases). Germline V gives CDR1 SGHDN, CDR2 FVKESK. This CDR3 has 15 amino acids. The V end was cut by 3 bases, the J end by 9 bases, with 18 bases between. The CDR3 coding sequence is TGTGCCAGCAGCCAGGCAAGCGGCCCCAGGATTGAGCAGTTCTTC. This sequence encodes CASSQASGPRIEQFF.

A single count supports this clonotype. V usage is TRBV4-1 and J usage is TRBJ2-1; D not certain. The CDR3 length is 15 residues. V shed 4 bases and J shed 5 bases, with 15 bases lying between them. In germline, CDR1 is MGHRA, CDR2 YSYEKL. In nucleotides, the CDR3 is TGCGCCAGCAGCCCCTCCCAGACTGAAAACAATGAGCAGTTCTTC. The encoded protein is CASSPSQTENNEQFF.

The genes are TRBV15 and TRBJ2-2; the D gene is possibly TRBD2 (6 bases). The germline V and J ends were trimmed by 3 bases and 5 bases, with 10 bases remaining between them. The germline CDR1 and CDR2 sequences are LNHNV and YYDKDF (reference sequence). This CDR3 is 14 amino acids long. The CDR3 nucleotides read TGTGCCACCAGCAGTCCAGGAGGGACCGGGGAGCTGTTTTTT. Protein sequence: CATSSPGGTGELFF.

The chain has TRBV3-1 and TRBJ2-7; 8 bases are shared with TRBD2. Germline values: CDR1 LGHDT, CDR2 YNNKEL (reference sequence). This CDR3 has 15 residues. V shed 2 bases and J 3 bases; nucleotides not matched to a gene: 6. CDR3 sequence reads: CASSQYGGVGYEQYF. The CDR3 DNA sequence: TGTGCCAGCAGCCAATACGGGGGGGTAGGCTACGAGCAGTACTTC.

The chain couples TRBV4-3 to TRBJ2-3; 9 positions match TRBD2. Germline V gene sequence: CDR1 LGHNA, CDR2 YSLEER. Losses at the gene ends were 1 base for V and 1 base for J; bases not matched to a gene: 0. This CDR3 region has 15 residues. The CDR3 DNA sequence: TGCGCCAGCAGCCAAGTAGCGGGAGGCACAGATACGCAGTATTTT. It yields the protein CASSQVAGGTDTQYF.

This clonotype was picked up one time. The chain joins TRBV11-2 to TRBJ1-5; 7 positions match TRBD1. The CDR3 consists of 16 residues. With V trimmed by 3 bases and J by 0 bases, 5 bases remained unmatched. Germline CDR1 and CDR2: SGHAT and FQNNGV. In DNA, the CDR3 is TGTGCCAGCAGCTTCGGGGACAGCGATAGCAATCAGCCCCAGCATTTT. Residues: CASSFGDSDSNQPQHF.

The genes are TRBV30 and TRBJ1-1, with a possible D match to TRBD1 (6 bases). Germline V gene lookup returns CDR1 GTSNPN and CDR2 SVGIG (reference sequence). The CDR3 is 14 residues long. V gave up 4 bases and J gave up 1 base, with 13 bases separating them. The CDR3, as DNA: TGTGCCTGGAACCCGGGACATCAGAACACTGAAGCTTTCTTT. It yields the protein CAWNPGHQNTEAFF.

The chain couples TRBV25-1 to TRBJ1-1; the D is unclear. Germline loops: CDR1 MGHDK, CDR2 SYGVNS. This CDR3 region has 10 residues. Trimming cost V 9 bases and J 1 base, with 3 bases left between them. The CDR3 DNA sequence: TGTGCCAGTGCGAACACTGAAGCTTTCTTT. Protein product: CASANTEAFF.

This sequence joins TRBV13 and TRBJ2-7; TRBD2 might be the D (5 bases). Trimming shortened V by 5 bases and J by 4 bases, and 15 bases separated the two germline ends. The CDR3 totals 14 residues. Germline CDR1 PRHDT, CDR2 FYEKMQ (reference sequence). CDR3 sequence reads: CASSIRDLGYEQYF. The CDR3 DNA is TGTGCCAGCAGCATCCGGGATTTGGGGTACGAGCAGTACTTC.

The chain links TRBV4-3 to TRBJ2-7; the match to TRBD1 covers 7 bases. With V trimmed by 3 bases and J by 3 bases, 11 bases remained unmatched. Looked up from germline, CDR1 is LGHNA and CDR2 is YSLEER. The CDR3 has 16 amino acids. The CDR3 DNA reads as TGCGCCAGCAGCCATCTCGGACAGGCTGGTCTCTACGAGCAGTACTTC. Protein product: CASSHLGQAGLYEQYF.

The chain uses TRBV19 and TRBJ2-1; possible D gene TRBD2, 6 bases. CDR1 LNHDA and CDR2 SQIVND come from the germline V gene (reference sequence). Trimming left V 5 bases short and J 9 bases short, with 20 bases between. This CDR3 contains 15 residues. This chain's CDR3 is CASSSDYTPIGEQFF. CDR3 nucleotides: TGTGCCAGTAGTTCGGACTACACTCCCATTGGTGAGCAGTTCTTC.

V gene TRBV6-4 combines with J gene TRBJ2-2; weak D call: TRBD1 (6 bases). The CDR3 is made up of 16 amino acids. Per the germline V gene, CDR1 is MRHNA and CDR2 is SNTAGT. V was shortened by 0 bases and J by 4 bases, with 12 bases between the two germline ends. This CDR3 is CASSDSRGRGTGELFF. The CDR3 bases are TGTGCCAGCAGTGACTCGAGGGGCAGGGGCACCGGGGAGCTGTTTTTT.

The V and J genes are TRBV29-1 and TRBJ1-2; weak D call: TRBD1 (6 bases). The CDR3 sequence is 17 residues long. V was clipped by 1 base and J by 1 base, with 19 bases between them. Germline CDR1 and CDR2: SQVTM and ANQGSEA. CDR3: CSVEGSWGQKINYGYTF. CDR3 coding DNA: TGCAGCGTTGAAGGGAGTTGGGGGCAGAAGATTAACTATGGCTACACCTTC.

This rearrangement joins TRBV20-1 to TRBJ1-1; D is possibly TRBD1 (6 bases). With 3 bases removed from V and 5 bases from J, the gap between germline ends came to 13 bases. CDR1 is DFQATT and CDR2 is SNEGSKA in the germline V gene (reference sequence). The CDR3 sequence is 13 residues long. CDR3 protein: CSASRGGVTEAFF. The CDR3 bases are TGCAGTGCTAGTCGGGGGGGCGTAACTGAAGCTTTCTTT.

V and J are TRBV4-2 and TRBJ1-1; unclear D gene. This CDR3 has 14 amino acids. The V end lost 8 bases, the J end lost 0 bases, and 13 bases lay between the germline ends. In germline, CDR1 is LGHNA, CDR2 YNFKEQ. CDR3 sequence reads: CASGRWGMNTEAFF. CDR3 nucleotides: TGTGCCAGCGGCCGGTGGGGTATGAACACTGAAGCTTTCTTT.

This sequence joins TRBV7-3 and TRBJ1-1; D unclear. V dropped 6 bases and J dropped 7 bases, with 15 bases sitting between them. Looked up from germline, CDR1 is SGHTA and CDR2 is FQGTGA. This CDR3 has 13 residues. The CDR3: CASSLDGFNEAFF. CDR3 DNA sequence: TGTGCCAGCAGTTTGGACGGATTTAATGAAGCTTTCTTT. The complete variable domain, with remaining parts taken from reference TRBV7-3 and TRBJ1-1, reads GAGVSQTPSNKVTEKGKYVELRCDPISGHTALYWYRQSLGQGPEFLIYFQGTGAADDSGLPNDRFFAVRPEGSVSTLKIQRTERGDSAVYLCASSLDGFNEAFFGQGTRLTVV.